Detailed here is one TCR beta chain. What it recognizes is unknown. This specimen comes from a study of cytomegalovirus exposure and HLA in healthy donors. Overall study findings and caveats: The authors listed some 160 TCR beta chains as cytomegalovirus-associated. Most sequenced TCRs were rare (though some public TCRs occurred in many donors).

Generated by immunoSEQ multiplex PCR, the TCRdb table keeps only in-frame clones and is missing some. The sample has about 95,000 clones, around 85% seen once. The CDR3 is made up of 13 amino acids. Deletions cut 4 bases from V and 3 bases from J, with 12 bases between. In germline, CDR1 is SQVTM, CDR2 ANQGSEA. This chain uses TRBV29-1 with TRBJ1-2, with D possibly being TRBD1 (5 bases). Sequencing was done on a sample of PBMCs. This receptor was obtained from a man aged 18-30 years in good health and CMV-seropositive. The CDR3 protein is CSVAEGMDYGYTF. The CDR3 nucleotides are TGCAGCGTTGCGGAGGGGATGGACTATGGCTACACCTTC.